The clone carrying this T cell receptor (beta chain) was observed many times. CD8+CD4-CCR7+CD45RA+ sorting gave the naive CD8 T cells. The CDR3 spans 13 residues. V shed 4 bases and J shed 7 bases, with 11 bases lying between them. Germline loops: CDR1 MGHRA, CDR2 YSYEKL. TCRdb reprocessed the PCR reads via MiXCR and lists one record per CDR3 protein. The top ten clones hold 0.65% to 0.75% of a sample with about 320,000 distinct CDR3 sequences, roughly a quarter of them seen once. This entry comes from a study of molecular identifiers for immune sequencing clone quantification. The sequence was obtained from a human donor in good health. Some libraries in this study had Jurkat cell RNA spiked in. The sequenced material came from naive CD8+ T cells from blood, with Jurkat cell RNA spiked in. Subset specified: FACS-sorted CD8+CD4-CCR7+CD45RA+ naive T cells. The chain is built from TRBV4-1 and TRBJ1-5; D is undetermined. CDR3 residues: CASSPDGGQPQHF. As DNA, the CDR3 is TGCGCCAGCAGCCCAGACGGCGGGCAGCCCCAGCATTTT.